Each of the 2 T cell receptor beta chains below was sequenced from the same sample in a study of monozygotic twins with inflammatory bowel disease. Using the 5' RACE reads, TCRdb records one entry per CDR3 protein without DNA. This sample's clone table lists under 350,000 distinct CDR3 sequences. The sample consisted of blood. These receptor sequences come from a human donor with ulcerative colitis or Crohn's disease, or a healthy co-twin of an affected twin (not recorded which).

The rearrangement uses TRBV29-1 and TRBJ1-4; lacking DNA, the TRBD1 call made by TCRdb goes unchecked. This CDR3 has 16 residues. The germline CDR1 and CDR2 sequences are SQVTM and ANQGSEA. The chain's CDR3 is CSALVVSRLQVEKLFF.

The chain employs TRBV6-1 and TRBJ1-3; TCRdb reports TRBD1, a call that lacks DNA to check it against. The CDR3 consists of 16 residues. The V gene's germline CDR1 is MNHNS and CDR2 SASEGT. CDR3 sequence: CASSPGTGTSGNTIYF.